Here is one TCR beta chain with its context. Its antigen is currently unknown. It was with 60 Vbeta and 13 Jbeta primers that the PCR ran. Repertoires were generated with immunoSEQ multiplex PCR, while TCRdb's copy carries only in-frame clones and drops some. The sample features some 200,000 clones, with around 1.1% in its top ten. This sample is part of a study of cytomegalovirus exposure and HLA in healthy donors. General study findings and limits: TCR beta chain V- and J-gene trimming was linked, in a later analysis, to a missense variant in DCLRE1C. A later analysis found TCR association rates differed by HLA locus, highest for DRB1 and lowest for HLA-C.

Germline V gene lookup returns CDR1 SGHRS and CDR2 YFSETQ. The CDR3 extends over 13 amino acids. V was shortened by 6 bases and J by 2 bases, with 11 bases between the two germline ends. The sequencing input was PBMCs. V and J are TRBV5-1 and TRBJ2-5; D is possibly TRBD2 (6 bases). This sequence was found in a girl aged 2 to 10 in good health and CMV-seropositive. The CDR3 region has the DNA TGCGCCAGCACTCCCCGGGGGCAAGAGACCCAGTACTTC. Translating it yields CASTPRGQETQYF.